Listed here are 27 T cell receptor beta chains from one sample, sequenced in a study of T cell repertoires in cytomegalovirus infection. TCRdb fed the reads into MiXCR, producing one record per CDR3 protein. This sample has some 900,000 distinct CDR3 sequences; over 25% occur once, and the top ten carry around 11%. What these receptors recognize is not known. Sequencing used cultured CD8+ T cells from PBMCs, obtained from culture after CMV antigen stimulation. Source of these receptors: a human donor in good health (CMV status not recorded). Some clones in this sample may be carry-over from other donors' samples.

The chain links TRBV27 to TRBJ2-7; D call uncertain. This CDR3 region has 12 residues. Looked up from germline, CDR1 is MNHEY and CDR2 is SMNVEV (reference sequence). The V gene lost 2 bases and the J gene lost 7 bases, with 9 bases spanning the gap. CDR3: CASSLRFGEQYF. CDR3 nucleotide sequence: TGTGCCAGCAGTTTAAGGTTTGGAGAGCAGTACTTC.

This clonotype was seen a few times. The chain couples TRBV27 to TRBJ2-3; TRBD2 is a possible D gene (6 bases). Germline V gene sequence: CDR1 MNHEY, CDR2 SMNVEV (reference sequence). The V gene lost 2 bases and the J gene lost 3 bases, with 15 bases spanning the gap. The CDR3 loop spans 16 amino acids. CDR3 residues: CASSLRRGVETDTQYF. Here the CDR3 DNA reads TGTGCCAGCAGTTTAAGGCGGGGCGTAGAGACAGATACGCAGTATTTT.

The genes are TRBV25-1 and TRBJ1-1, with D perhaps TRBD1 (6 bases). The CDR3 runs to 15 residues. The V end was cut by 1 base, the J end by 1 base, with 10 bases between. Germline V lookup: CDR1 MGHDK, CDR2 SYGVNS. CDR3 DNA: TGTGCCAGCAGTGAATTAGGGGGGAAGAACACTGAAGCTTTCTTT. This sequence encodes CASSELGGKNTEAFF.

CDR3 loop: CASRPFYEQYV. The CDR3 DNA follows: TGTGCCAGCCGTCCGTTCTACGAGCAGTACGTC. The chain recombines TRBV2 with TRBJ2-7; D remains ambiguous. V lost 8 bases to trimming and J lost 3 bases, with 8 bases between them. This CDR3 has 11 residues. Looked up from germline, CDR1 is SNHLY and CDR2 is FYNNEI.

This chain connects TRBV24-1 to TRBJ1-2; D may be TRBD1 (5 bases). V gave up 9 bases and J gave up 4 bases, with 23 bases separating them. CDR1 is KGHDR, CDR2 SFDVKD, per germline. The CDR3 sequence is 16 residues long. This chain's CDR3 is CATLQWFPGDCYGYTF. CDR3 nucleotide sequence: TGTGCCACCCTTCAGTGGTTTCCGGGGGACTGCTATGGCTACACCTTC.

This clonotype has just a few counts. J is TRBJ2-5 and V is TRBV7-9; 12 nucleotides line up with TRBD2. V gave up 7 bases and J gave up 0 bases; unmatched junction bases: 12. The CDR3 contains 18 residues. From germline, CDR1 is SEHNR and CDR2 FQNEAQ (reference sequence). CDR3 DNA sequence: TGTGCCAGCATCCCCGGAACTAGCGGGGGGAAGTACCAAGAGACCCAGTACTTC. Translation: CASIPGTSGGKYQETQYF. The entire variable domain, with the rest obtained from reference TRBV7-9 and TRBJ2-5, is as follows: DTGVSQNPRHKITKRGQNVTFRCDPISEHNRLYWYRQTLGQGPEFLTYFQNEAQLEKSRLLSDRFSAERPKGSFSTLEIQRTEQGDSAMYLCASIPGTSGGKYQETQYFGPGTRLLVL.

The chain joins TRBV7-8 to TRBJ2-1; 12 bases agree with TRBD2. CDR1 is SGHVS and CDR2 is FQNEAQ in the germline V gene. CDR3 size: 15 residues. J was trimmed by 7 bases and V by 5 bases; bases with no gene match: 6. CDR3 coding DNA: TGTGCCAGCAGCGCCCGACTAGCGGGGGAAAATGAGCAGTTCTTC. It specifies CASSARLAGENEQFF. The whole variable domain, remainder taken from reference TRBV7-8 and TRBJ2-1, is GAGVSQSPRYKVAKRGQDVALRCDPISGHVSLFWYQQALGQGPEFLTYFQNEAQLDKSGLPSDRFFAERPEGSVSTLKIQRTQQEDSAVYLCASSARLAGENEQFFGPGTRLTVL.

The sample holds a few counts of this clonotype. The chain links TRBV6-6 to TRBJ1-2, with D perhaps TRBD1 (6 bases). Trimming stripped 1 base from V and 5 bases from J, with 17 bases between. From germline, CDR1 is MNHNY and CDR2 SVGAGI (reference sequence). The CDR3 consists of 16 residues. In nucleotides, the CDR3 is TGTGCCAGCAGTTACTTTGACTCAGGGGAGCCGTATGGCTACACCTTC. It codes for CASSYFDSGEPYGYTF.

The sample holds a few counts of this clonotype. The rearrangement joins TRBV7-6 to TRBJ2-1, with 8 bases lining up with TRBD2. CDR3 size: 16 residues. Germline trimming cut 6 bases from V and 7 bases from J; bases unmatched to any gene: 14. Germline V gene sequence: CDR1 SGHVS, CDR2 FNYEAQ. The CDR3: CASSPPWRGARNEQFF. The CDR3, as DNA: TGTGCCAGCAGTCCTCCGTGGCGGGGGGCGAGGAATGAGCAGTTCTTC.

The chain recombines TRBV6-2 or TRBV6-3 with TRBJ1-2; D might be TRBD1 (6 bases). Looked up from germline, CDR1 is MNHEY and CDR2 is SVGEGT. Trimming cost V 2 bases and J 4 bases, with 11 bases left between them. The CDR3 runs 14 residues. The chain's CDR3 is CASSYGGQLYGYTF. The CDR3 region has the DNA TGTGCCAGCAGTTACGGAGGACAGCTCTATGGCTACACCTTC.

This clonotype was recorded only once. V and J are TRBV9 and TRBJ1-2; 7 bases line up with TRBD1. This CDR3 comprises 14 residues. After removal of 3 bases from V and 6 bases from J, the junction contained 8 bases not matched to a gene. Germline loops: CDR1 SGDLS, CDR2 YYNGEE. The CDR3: CASSEGGALNGYTF. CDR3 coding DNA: TGTGCCAGCAGCGAAGGGGGCGCGTTGAATGGCTACACCTTC.

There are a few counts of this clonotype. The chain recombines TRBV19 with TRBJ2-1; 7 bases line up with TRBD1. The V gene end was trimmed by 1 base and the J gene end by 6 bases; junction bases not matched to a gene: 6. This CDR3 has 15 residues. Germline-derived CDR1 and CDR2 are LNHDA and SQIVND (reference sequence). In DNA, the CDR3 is TGTGCCAGTAGTATAGTAGGACAGGCTATCAATGAGCAGTTCTTC. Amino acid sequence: CASSIVGQAINEQFF.

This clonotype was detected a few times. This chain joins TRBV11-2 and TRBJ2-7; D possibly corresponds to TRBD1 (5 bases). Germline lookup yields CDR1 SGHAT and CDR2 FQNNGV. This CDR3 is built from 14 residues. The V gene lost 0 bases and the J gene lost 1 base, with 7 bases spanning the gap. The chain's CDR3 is CASSLERQSYEQYV. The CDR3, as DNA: TGTGCCAGCAGCTTAGAGCGACAGTCCTACGAGCAGTACGTC.

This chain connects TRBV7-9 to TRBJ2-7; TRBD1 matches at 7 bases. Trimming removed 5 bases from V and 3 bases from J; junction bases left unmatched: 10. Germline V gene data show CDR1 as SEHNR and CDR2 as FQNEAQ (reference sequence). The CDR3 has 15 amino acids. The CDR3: CASSGQTGSFYEQYV. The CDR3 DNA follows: TGTGCCAGCAGCGGTCAGACAGGGAGTTTCTACGAGCAGTACGTC.

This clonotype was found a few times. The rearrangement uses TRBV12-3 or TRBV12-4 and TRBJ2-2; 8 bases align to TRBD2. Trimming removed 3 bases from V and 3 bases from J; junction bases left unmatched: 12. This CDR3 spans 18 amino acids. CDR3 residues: CASSFYLPTGGYTGELFF. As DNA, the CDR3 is TGTGCCAGCAGTTTCTACCTCCCTACGGGGGGGTACACCGGGGAGCTGTTTTTT.

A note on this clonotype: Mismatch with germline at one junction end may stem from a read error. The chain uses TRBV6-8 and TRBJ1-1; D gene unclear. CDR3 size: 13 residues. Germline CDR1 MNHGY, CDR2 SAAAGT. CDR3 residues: CTSSWARQAEAFF. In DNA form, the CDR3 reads TGTACCAGCAGTTGGGCCAGACAAGCTGAAGCTTTCTTT.

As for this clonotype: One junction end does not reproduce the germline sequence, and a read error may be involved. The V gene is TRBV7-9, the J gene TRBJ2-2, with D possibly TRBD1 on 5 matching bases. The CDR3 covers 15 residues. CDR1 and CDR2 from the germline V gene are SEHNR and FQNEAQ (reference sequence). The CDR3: CASSLRQGYTRELFF. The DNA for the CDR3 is TGTGCCAGCAGCTTAAGGCAGGGCTACACCAGGGAGCTGTTTTTT. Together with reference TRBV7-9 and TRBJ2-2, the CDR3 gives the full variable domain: DTGVSQNPRHKITKRGQNVTFRCDPISEHNRLYWYRQTLGQGPEFLTYFQNEAQLEKSRLLSDRFSAERPKGSFSTLEIQRTEQGDSAMYLCASSLRQGYTRELFFGEGSRLTVL.

DNA for the CDR3: TGTGCCAGCAGTTTTGGGACAGGGTTCTACAATGAGCAGTTCTTC. Translated: CASSFGTGFYNEQFF. The chain uses TRBV12-3 or TRBV12-4 and TRBJ2-1, with 9 bases identical to TRBD1. The trim removed 3 bases at V and 3 bases at J, leaving 3 bases unmatched. The length of the CDR3 is 15 residues.

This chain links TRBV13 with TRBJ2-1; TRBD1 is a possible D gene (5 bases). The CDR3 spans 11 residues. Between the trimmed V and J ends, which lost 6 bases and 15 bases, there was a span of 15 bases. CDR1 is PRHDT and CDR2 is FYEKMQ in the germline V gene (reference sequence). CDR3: CASSADQGRFF. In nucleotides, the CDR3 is TGTGCCAGCAGTGCGGACCAGGGTCGGTTCTTC.

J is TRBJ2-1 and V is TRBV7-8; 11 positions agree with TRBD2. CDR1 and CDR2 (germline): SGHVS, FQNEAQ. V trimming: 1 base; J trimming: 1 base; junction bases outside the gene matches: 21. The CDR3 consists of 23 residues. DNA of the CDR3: TGTGCCAGCAGCTTAGATTTTCCCTTTAGCGGGGGGGGCCAGGGAAGGTCCTACAATGAGCAGTTCTTC. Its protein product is CASSLDFPFSGGGQGRSYNEQFF.

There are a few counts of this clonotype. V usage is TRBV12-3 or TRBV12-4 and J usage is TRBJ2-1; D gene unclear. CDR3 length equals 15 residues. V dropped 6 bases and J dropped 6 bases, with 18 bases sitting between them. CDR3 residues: CASSPLGLSPNEQFF. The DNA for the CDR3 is TGTGCCAGCAGCCCACTTGGGCTATCCCCCAATGAGCAGTTCTTC.

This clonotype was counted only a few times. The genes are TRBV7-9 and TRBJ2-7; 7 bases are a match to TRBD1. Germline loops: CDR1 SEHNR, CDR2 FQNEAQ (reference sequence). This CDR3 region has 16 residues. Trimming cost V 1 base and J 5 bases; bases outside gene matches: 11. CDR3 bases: TGTGCCAGCAGCTTAGTTGGCGGCTACACAGGGGACGAGCAGTACTTC. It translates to CASSLVGGYTGDEQYF. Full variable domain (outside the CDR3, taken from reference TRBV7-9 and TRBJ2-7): DTGVSQNPRHKITKRGQNVTFRCDPISEHNRLYWYRQTLGQGPEFLTYFQNEAQLEKSRLLSDRFSAERPKGSFSTLEIQRTEQGDSAMYLCASSLVGGYTGDEQYFGPGTRLTVT.

CDR3 in amino acids: CASSEEDREAFF. CDR3 nucleotide sequence: TGTGCCAGCAGTGAAGAGGACAGGGAAGCTTTCTTT. The chain recombines TRBV6-1 with TRBJ1-1, with 7 bases matching TRBD1. In germline, CDR1 is MNHNS, CDR2 SASEGT. This CDR3 has 12 residues. V trimming: 1 base; J trimming: 8 bases; junction bases outside the gene matches: 1.

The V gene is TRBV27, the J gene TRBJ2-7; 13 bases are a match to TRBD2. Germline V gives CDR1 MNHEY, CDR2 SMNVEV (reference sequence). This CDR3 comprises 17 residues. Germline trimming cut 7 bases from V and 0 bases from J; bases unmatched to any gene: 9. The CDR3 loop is CASNAGLAGSLSYEQYF. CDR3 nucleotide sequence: TGTGCCAGCAACGCGGGACTAGCGGGGTCCCTCTCCTACGAGCAGTACTTC.

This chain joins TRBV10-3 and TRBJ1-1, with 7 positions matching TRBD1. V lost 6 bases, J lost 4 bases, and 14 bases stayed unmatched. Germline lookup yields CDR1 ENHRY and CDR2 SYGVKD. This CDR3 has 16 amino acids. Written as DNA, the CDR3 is TGTGCCATCAGAGTTGGGAGGGGGCGCGAGGGCACTGAAGCTTTCTTT. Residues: CAIRVGRGREGTEAFF.

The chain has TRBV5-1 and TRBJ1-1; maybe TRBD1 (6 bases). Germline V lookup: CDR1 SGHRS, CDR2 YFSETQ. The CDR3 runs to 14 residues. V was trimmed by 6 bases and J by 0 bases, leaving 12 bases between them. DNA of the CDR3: TGCGCCAGCACGAACACAGGGCTGAACACTGAAGCTTTCTTT. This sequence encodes CASTNTGLNTEAFF.

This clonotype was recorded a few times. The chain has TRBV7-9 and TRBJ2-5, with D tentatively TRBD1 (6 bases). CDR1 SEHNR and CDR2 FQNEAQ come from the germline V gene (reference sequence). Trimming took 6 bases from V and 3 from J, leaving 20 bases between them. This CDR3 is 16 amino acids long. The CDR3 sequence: CASSYLTGTTEETQYF. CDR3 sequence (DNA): TGTGCCAGCAGTTACTTAACCGGGACAACAGAAGAGACCCAGTACTTC.